Listed below are T cell receptor beta chains from one sample, sequenced in a study of T-cell memory formation after mild COVID-19. TCRdb processed the 5' RACE reads anew with MiXCR; each CDR3 protein has one entry. This sample has 35,000 to 45,000 distinct CDR3 sequences, with about 7.1% found just once. Input material: PBMCs or a T cell subset sorted from them (not recorded which). The source is a man between 18 and 35 years old who had mild COVID-19 (a few samples of this study predate the infection). Cell type and time point are not known. The CDR3 runs from the conserved cysteine through the conserved F or W. A D gene is named only where the DNA matches it firmly. Rows give clone size only sometimes, using once, few, many, or a class for an expanded clone.

v_call	d_call	clone_size	j_call	cdr3_aa	cdr3_nt
TRBV5-1	.	medium-sized	TRBJ2-1	CASSPHANIGSYNEQFF	TGCGCCAGCAGCCCCCACGCGAATATTGGCTCCTACAATGAGCAGTTCTTC
TRBV5-1	.	few	TRBJ2-5	CASSLEGDQETQYF	TGCGCCAGCAGCTTGGAAGGAGACCAAGAGACCCAGTACTTC
TRBV28	.	.	TRBJ2-2	CASSLIIGHQNTGELFF	TGTGCCAGCAGTTTAATTATAGGACACCAGAACACCGGGGAGCTGTTTTTT
TRBV5-1	.	few	TRBJ1-1	CASSFGFGNTEAFF	TGCGCCAGCAGCTTCGGATTCGGCAACACTGAAGCTTTCTTT
TRBV4-1	TRBD1	.	TRBJ1-6	CASSQEGRPGQAISPLHF	TGCGCCAGCAGCCAAGAAGGTCGACCGGGACAGGCGATTTCACCCCTCCACTTT
TRBV7-2	TRBD2	many	TRBJ2-5	CASSFSGGSQYF	TGTGCCAGCAGCTTTAGCGGGGGATCCCAGTACTTC
TRBV5-1	.	few	TRBJ2-5	CASSLVPTGQETQYF	TGCGCCAGCAGCTTGGTCCCGACCGGTCAAGAGACCCAGTACTTC
TRBV7-2	.	few	TRBJ2-7	CASIRDTGPYEQYF	TGTGCCAGCATCAGGGACACGGGGCCCTACGAGCAGTACTTC
TRBV6-2/TRBV6-3	.	many	TRBJ2-1	CASSYYRLSSYNEQFF	TGTGCCAGCAGTTACTATAGGCTAAGCTCCTACAATGAGCAGTTCTTC
TRBV7-3	.	few	TRBJ2-3	CASSLNPAGDTQYF	TGTGCCAGCAGCTTAAATCCTGCCGGGGATACGCAGTATTTT
TRBV2	TRBD2	.	TRBJ2-5	CASSEGLAQETQYF	TGTGCCAGCAGTGAAGGACTAGCGCAAGAGACCCAGTACTTC
TRBV15	TRBD2	few	TRBJ2-3	CATSRDPGRGGDTQYF	TGTGCCACCAGCAGAGACCCGGGACGGGGAGGGGATACGCAGTATTTT
TRBV4-2	.	many	TRBJ2-3	CASSQDNTGADGDTQYF	TGTGCCAGCAGCCAAGATAACACGGGGGCCGATGGAGATACGCAGTATTTT
TRBV7-9	.	many	TRBJ2-1	CASSPGGGQFF	TGTGCCAGCAGCCCCGGAGGGGGACAGTTCTTC
TRBV4-1	.	few	TRBJ2-1	CASSQDPLRASTYNEQFF	TGCGCCAGCAGCCAAGACCCCCTGAGGGCTAGTACCTACAATGAGCAGTTCTTC
TRBV5-1	TRBD1	many	TRBJ2-2	CASSLSGQGTGELFF	TGCGCCAGCAGCTTGTCGGGACAGGGTACCGGGGAGCTGTTTTTT
TRBV28	TRBD1	few	TRBJ1-1	CASIVNRGAAFF	TGTGCCAGCATCGTTAACAGGGGGGCCGCTTTCTTT
TRBV7-2	TRBD2	.	TRBJ2-3	CASSPAALTSARAQYF	TGTGCCAGCAGCCCAGCGGCTCTCACTAGCGCCCGGGCGCAGTATTTT
TRBV6-5	TRBD1	.	TRBJ1-6	CASSYSRDRRSPLHF	TGTGCCAGCAGTTACTCGAGGGACAGGAGATCACCCCTCCACTTT
TRBV5-1	.	many	TRBJ2-1	CASSSGTFSSYNEQFF	TGCGCCAGCAGCTCCGGGACTTTCAGCTCCTACAATGAGCAGTTCTTC
TRBV20-1	.	few	TRBJ2-3	CSARDRLVGSDTQYF	TGCAGTGCTAGAGATCGGCTAGTGGGGTCAGATACGCAGTATTTT
TRBV4-1	.	few	TRBJ2-5	CASSKGRQRGETQYF	TGCGCCAGCAGCAAAGGAAGACAGCGCGGGGAGACCCAGTACTTC
TRBV12-5	.	few	TRBJ2-3	CASLRTDTQYF	TGTGCTAGTCTGAGAACAGATACGCAGTATTTT
TRBV29-1	.	few	TRBJ2-3	CSVEQGGTDTQYF	TGCAGCGTTGAACAGGGAGGTACAGATACGCAGTATTTT
TRBV24-1	TRBD2	many	TRBJ2-3	CATSDPLGLAGADTQYF	TGTGCCACCAGTGATCCGTTGGGACTAGCGGGCGCAGATACGCAGTATTTT
TRBV27	.	.	TRBJ2-3	CASTLNPHTDTQYF	TGTGCCAGCACCCTAAATCCACACACAGATACGCAGTATTTT
TRBV21-1	.	.	TRBJ2-3	CASSKERSTAQRTQYF	TGTGCCAGCAGCAAAGAACGGAGCACTGCACAGCGGACGCAGTATTTT
TRBV11-2	.	few	TRBJ1-3	CASSSQTGRGNTIYF	TGTGCCAGCAGCTCCCAGACAGGAAGGGGAAACACCATATATTTT
TRBV4-3	.	few	TRBJ2-7	CASSQDHRLGAEQYF	TGCGCCAGCAGCCAAGACCACAGGCTGGGAGCCGAGCAGTACTTC
TRBV7-9	.	many	TRBJ1-4	CASSLAIAGYEKLFF	TGTGCCAGCAGCTTAGCAATTGCAGGATATGAAAAACTGTTTTTT
TRBV7-8	.	many	TRBJ1-5	CASSLLSSGGNQPQHF	TGTGCCAGCAGCTTATTGTCATCAGGGGGCAATCAGCCCCAGCATTTT
TRBV5-1	.	few	TRBJ2-3	CASSLVGITDTQYF	TGCGCCAGCAGCTTGGTAGGGATAACAGATACGCAGTATTTT
TRBV5-1	TRBD2	few	TRBJ2-2	CASSLNPAGAGELFF	TGCGCCAGCAGCTTGAATCCAGCGGGGGCCGGGGAGCTGTTTTTT
TRBV6-5	.	.	TRBJ2-3	CASSPGAFKPDTQYF	TGTGCCAGCAGTCCCGGGGCGTTCAAGCCAGATACGCAGTATTTT
TRBV6-5	.	many	TRBJ2-2	CASSPEGGWTGELFF	TGTGCCAGCAGTCCTGAAGGGGGTTGGACCGGGGAGCTGTTTTTT
TRBV6-5	.	.	TRBJ1-1	CASRTGPGGTEAFF	TGTGCCAGCAGAACCGGGCCCGGGGGCACTGAAGCTTTCTTT
TRBV6-5	TRBD1	.	TRBJ1-2	CASSRGQGLGYTF	TGTGCCAGCAGCAGGGGACAGGGGTTAGGCTACACCTTC